The subject of this entry is one TCR beta chain. Which antigen it targets is not known. Base qualities are not provided; no much larger clone lies one nucleotide away. TCRbeta CDR3 regions were amplified from genomic DNA by means of the immunoSEQ Assay, a bias-controlled multiplex PCR. The study's own analysis went as follows. Nucleated cell counts per sample were estimated from amplification of reference gene primers within the assay. Sequence reads were collapsed and filtered to measure the absolute abundance of every unique TCRbeta CDR3 rearrangement. For each sample, productive Simpson clonality was calculated as the square root of Simpson's diversity index across productive rearrangements. In its TCRdb copy, this immuneACCESS table keeps in-frame sequences only and misses some clones. Where compared with another copy, unresolved V genes explain less than half of these, and the others have no known cause. Clone size and the V and J calls come from that table; the DNA yielded D and trimming. In this sample the table shows approximately 210,000 clones, roughly 90% of which occur a single time. Of the sample, about 4.8% falls within the top ten clones.

This specimen comes from a study of blood T cell repertoires in COVID-19 (dated by TCRdb to 2018 to 2021). For the wider study: Samples from collaborators originated in the United States, Italy and Spain and spanned both the acute and convalescent phases of COVID-19. The samples were drawn from the first 160 participants of the ongoing ImmuneRACE study and from roughly 1,300 subjects provided by 6 global collaborators. The repertoires were made available in a free public database intended to serve as a resource for research on the immune response to SARS-CoV-2. A de-identified subject ID, COVID-19 status, age in years and sex were almost always included in the sample metadata. The dataset comprised deeply sampled blood TCRbeta repertoires from subjects exposed to, actively infected with, or recovered from COVID-19. The material from the prospective study consisted of cDNA or gDNA derived from T cells, B-cell-depleted T cells, or PBMCs. Where available, HLA class I and class II types were obtained from metadata supplied by the sample provider rather than from assay-based typing.

Each collaborating institution followed its own protocols to collect whole blood in K2EDTA tubes. For TCRbeta analysis, collaborators shipped samples as frozen whole blood, isolated PBMCs, or DNA extracted from either of those sample types. The germline V gene encodes CDR1 SGHAT and CDR2 FQNNGV. Trimming removed 3 bases from V and 1 base from J, leaving 9 bases between the germline ends. Reading from cysteine to phenylalanine, the CDR3 counts 14 amino acids. CDR3 DNA only is kept here, 42 bases in frame from base 1. The full study reports these points: The quantity of clinical and demographic metadata differed by source and by participant and was supplied without curation.

The sample was peripheral blood. This sequence was found in a middle-aged woman with acute or convalescent COVID-19. This sequence uses TRBV11-2 and TRBJ1-2; tentative D gene TRBD1, with 6 bases matching. The CDR3 sequence is CASSLKGDNYGYTF. The nucleotides are TGTGCCAGCAGCTTGAAGGGGGATAACTATGGCTACACCTTC.